This TCR beta chain was profiled in a study of shared clonotypes between healthy human individuals (TCRdb year 2020). Turning to the overall study: A few men and two women, aged 18 to 49 years, made up the cohort. Per donor, three plates each were used for CD4 naive and CD4 memory, two for CD8 naive, and one for CD8 memory. To estimate repertoire size and how much clonotype sharing occurs between individuals, the study deeply sequenced the blood TCR repertoires of five healthy adults. Different laboratories and diverse techniques were used to prepare libraries and sequence TCR repertoires, to increase sequencing depth and limit assay-specific biases. Per donor, leukapheresis produced somewhere between about 0.85 and 10 billion PBMCs. The full study reports these points: Higher generation probabilities were observed for clonotypes shared by all four sorted-subset donors than for non-shared clonotypes. Sampling was restricted to blood, and TCR repertoires in tissue are likely to differ from TCR repertoires in blood. Incomplete sequencing was indicated by rarefaction of sorted-subset datasets, despite the large sequencing depth. Because the study included a small number of donors, the genetic and exposure-history diversity represented was limited. Sharing across four donors was observed for approximately 5% of naive CD4, less than 4% of naive CD8, roughly 2.3% of memory CD4, and roughly 0.4% of memory CD8 clonotypes. Naive subsets generally had larger estimated clonotype richness than memory subsets. Pairwise subsampling indicated that sequencing depth was expected to affect the degree of clonotype sharing among donors.

Unmatched junction bases come to 7, with V trimmed by 0 bases and J by 7 bases. Per the germline V gene, KGHSH is the CDR1 and LQKENI is the CDR2. Reading from cysteine to phenylalanine, the CDR3 counts 17 amino acids. The kept DNA is CDR3 alone, 51 bases in frame from the first base. Healthy HIV-negative adults with no recently reported acute infections or vaccinations were included as donors. Every donor was a Caucasian adult living in Nashville, Tennessee, USA. Magnetic negative selection was used to enrich CD4+ T cells, after which naive cells were positively selected on CD45RA and the negative fraction became the memory subset. Blood was collected by leukapheresis, and PBMCs were isolated by Ficoll-Histopaque density gradient centrifugation and then cryopreserved in liquid nitrogen vapor phase. Analytical flow cytometry was used to check the purity and quantity of every magnetically sorted T cell population. Genomic DNA was isolated from each sorted fraction and quantified by UV absorbance on a Nanodrop 2000c.

Using the deep immunoSEQ assay, TCR CDR3 regions were amplified from genomic DNA by multiplex PCR. For each cell subset, the extracted genomic DNA was distributed evenly across all wells of several immunoSEQ 96-well plates, and each plate served as one replicate. Each replicate PCR for sorted subsets received about 200 ng genomic DNA, equal to tens of thousands of T cell genomes. Purified libraries were quantified with a Qubit 3.0 fluorometer, sized on a Bioanalyzer 2100, and re-quantified with the KAPA Library Quantification kit. Every immunoSEQ 96-well plate was sequenced on a dedicated single-read 150-cycle Illumina NextSeq 550 flow cell. As for how the authors treated the data: Because the immunoSEQ output included only junctional sequences and no quality scores, the filtering could not be the same as the filtering used for full-length reads. To assign V/J genes and CDR3, sequences were annotated against IMGT germline references using PyIR, a Python wrapper for IgBLAST v1.9. Reads with weak V/J assignments (E-value above 1e-6), missing CDR3, stop codons, out-of-frame junctions, or ambiguous translated residues were removed. V3J clonotypes were defined by identical inferred V gene, J gene, and CDR3 amino acid sequence. Percentage overlap between repertoires was computed as shared unique clonotypes divided by the size of the smaller repertoire. Richness of each repertoire was evaluated using RTK rarefaction, the Chao1 estimator, and Recon v2.1 estimates of unobserved clonotypes. OLGA was used to compute generation probabilities for all TCRbeta clonotypes that the gDNA method yielded from a few donors. What TCRdb holds here is the immuneACCESS table cut down to in-frame rearrangements. Part of the clones is not present; checked against another copy, under half of the missing clones reflect an unresolved V gene, and the others are unexplained. Clone size and the V and J calls come from that table; the DNA yielded D and trimming. This sample lists about 770,000 clones; approximately 77% were detected once. Under 2% of the sample is held by the ten biggest clonotypes.

The table lists this clone with a few counts. Its antigen is unknown. Base qualities are not recorded, but no much larger clone differs from it by a single base. Sample: memory CD4+ T cells sorted from blood. This specimen's cell subset or site label, per the study, means: CD45RA-negative fraction. The receptor comes from a woman younger than 45 in good health. Here the chain combines TRBV18 and TRBJ2-1; TRBD2 agrees with 12 junctional bases. The DNA sequence is TGTGCCAGCTCACCACCGCCAGCTAGCGGGAGGGGTAATGAGCAGTTCTTC. The translation is CASSPPPASGRGNEQFF.